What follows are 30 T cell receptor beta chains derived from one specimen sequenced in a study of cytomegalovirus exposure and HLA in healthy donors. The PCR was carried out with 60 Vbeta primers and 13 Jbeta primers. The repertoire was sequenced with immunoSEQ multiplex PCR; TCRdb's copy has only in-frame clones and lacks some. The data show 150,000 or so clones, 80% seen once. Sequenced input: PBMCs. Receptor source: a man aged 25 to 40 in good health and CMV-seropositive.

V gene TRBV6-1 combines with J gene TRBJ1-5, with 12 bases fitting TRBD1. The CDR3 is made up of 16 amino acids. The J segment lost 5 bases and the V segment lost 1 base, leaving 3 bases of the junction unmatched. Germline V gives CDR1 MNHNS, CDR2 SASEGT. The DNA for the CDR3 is TGTGCCAGCAGTGAAGGGGGACAGGGGGCTTATCAGCCCCAGCATTTT. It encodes CASSEGGQGAYQPQHF.

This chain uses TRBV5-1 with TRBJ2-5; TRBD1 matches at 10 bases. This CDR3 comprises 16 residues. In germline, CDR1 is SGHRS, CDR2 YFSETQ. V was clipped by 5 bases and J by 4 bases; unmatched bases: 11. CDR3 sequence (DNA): TGCGCCAGCAGTCCCGGGACAGGGGCTGGGGGAGAGACCCAGTACTTC. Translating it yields CASSPGTGAGGETQYF.

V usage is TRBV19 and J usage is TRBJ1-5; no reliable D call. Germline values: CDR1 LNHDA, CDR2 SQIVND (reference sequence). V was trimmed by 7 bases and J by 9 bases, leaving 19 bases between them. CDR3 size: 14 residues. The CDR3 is CASTAGGPAGPQHF. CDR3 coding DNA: TGTGCCAGTACCGCAGGAGGGCCTGCGGGGCCCCAGCATTTT.

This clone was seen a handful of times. The CDR3 reads CASSVDSYRTDTQYF. The CDR3 nucleotides are TGTGCCAGCAGCGTCGACTCCTACCGCACAGATACGCAGTATTTT. J is TRBJ2-3 and V is TRBV9; no clear D. The V end lost 2 bases, the J end lost 1 base, and 11 bases lay between the germline ends. The length of the CDR3 is 15 residues. Per the germline V gene, CDR1 is SGDLS and CDR2 is YYNGEE. Full variable domain (rest looked up from reference TRBV9 and TRBJ2-3): DSGVTQTPKHLITATGQRVTLRCSPRSGDLSVYWYQQSLDQGLQFLIQYYNGEERAKGNILERFSAQQFPDLHSELNLSSLELGDSALYFCASSVDSYRTDTQYFGPGTRLTVL.

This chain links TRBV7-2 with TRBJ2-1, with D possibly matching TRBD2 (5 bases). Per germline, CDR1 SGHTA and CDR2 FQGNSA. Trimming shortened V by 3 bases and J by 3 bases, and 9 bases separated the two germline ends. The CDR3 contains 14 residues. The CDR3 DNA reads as TGTGCCAGCAGCTTGGCCGGGAACTACAATGAGCAGTTCTTC. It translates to CASSLAGNYNEQFF.

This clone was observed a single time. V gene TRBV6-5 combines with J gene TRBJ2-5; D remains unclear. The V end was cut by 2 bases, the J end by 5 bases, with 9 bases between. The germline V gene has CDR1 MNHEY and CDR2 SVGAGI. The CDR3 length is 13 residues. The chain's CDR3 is CASSYVPGETQYF. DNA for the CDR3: TGTGCCAGCAGTTACGTGCCCGGGGAGACCCAGTACTTC.

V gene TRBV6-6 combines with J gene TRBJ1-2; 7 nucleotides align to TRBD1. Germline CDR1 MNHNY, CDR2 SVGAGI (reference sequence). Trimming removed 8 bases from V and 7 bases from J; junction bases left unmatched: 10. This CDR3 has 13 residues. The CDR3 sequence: CASYVEGACGYTF. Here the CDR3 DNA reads TGTGCCAGCTATGTGGAGGGGGCCTGTGGCTACACCTTC.

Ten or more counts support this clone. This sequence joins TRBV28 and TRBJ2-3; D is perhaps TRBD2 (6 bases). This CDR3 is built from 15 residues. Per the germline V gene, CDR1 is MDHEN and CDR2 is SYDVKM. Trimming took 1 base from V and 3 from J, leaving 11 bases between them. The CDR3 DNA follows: TGTGCCAGCAGTTTATTGGGGGGTTGGACAGATACGCAGTATTTT. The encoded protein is CASSLLGGWTDTQYF.

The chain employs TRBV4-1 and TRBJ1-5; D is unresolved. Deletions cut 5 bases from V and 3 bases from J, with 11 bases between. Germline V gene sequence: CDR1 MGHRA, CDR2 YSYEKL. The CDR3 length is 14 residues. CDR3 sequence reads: CASSVIIYNQPQHF. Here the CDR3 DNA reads TGCGCCAGCAGCGTAATTATCTACAATCAGCCCCAGCATTTT.

CDR3 residues: CASSPAGGPTAEAFF. CDR3 nucleotides: TGTGCCAGCAGCCCAGCGGGGGGGCCCACCGCTGAAGCTTTCTTT. This chain links TRBV9 with TRBJ1-1; weak D call: TRBD1 (6 bases). Germline lookup yields CDR1 SGDLS and CDR2 YYNGEE. This CDR3 is 15 amino acids long. The V end was cut by 4 bases, the J end by 6 bases, with 19 bases between.

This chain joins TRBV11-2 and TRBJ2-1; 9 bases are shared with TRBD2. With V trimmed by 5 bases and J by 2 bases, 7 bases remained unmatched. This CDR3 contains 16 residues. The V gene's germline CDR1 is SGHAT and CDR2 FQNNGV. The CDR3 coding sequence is TGTGCCAGCAGCATAAACAGCGGGGGGACCTACAATGAGCAGTTCTTC. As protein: CASSINSGGTYNEQFF.

CDR3 bases: TGTGCCAGCAGCCGACAACTTGGGACCCAGTACTTC. Its protein product is CASSRQLGTQYF. The chain links TRBV28 to TRBJ2-5; D is ambiguous. The CDR3 sequence is 12 residues long. Germline V gene data show CDR1 as MDHEN and CDR2 as SYDVKM. The germline V and J ends were trimmed by 6 bases and 7 bases, with 12 bases remaining between them.

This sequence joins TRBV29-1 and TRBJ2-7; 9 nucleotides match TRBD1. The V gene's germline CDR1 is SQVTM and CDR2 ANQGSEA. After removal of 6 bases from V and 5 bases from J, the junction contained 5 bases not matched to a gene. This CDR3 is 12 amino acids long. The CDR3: CSVTRTGDEQYF. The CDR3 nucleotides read TGCAGCGTGACGAGGACAGGGGACGAGCAGTACTTC.

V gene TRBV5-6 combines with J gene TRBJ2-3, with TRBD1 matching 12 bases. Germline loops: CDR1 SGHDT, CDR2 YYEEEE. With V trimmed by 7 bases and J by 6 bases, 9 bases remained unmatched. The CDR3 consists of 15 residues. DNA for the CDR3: TGTGCCAGCGAAATCGGGACAGGGGGCCTCGATACGCAGTATTTT. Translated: CASEIGTGGLDTQYF.

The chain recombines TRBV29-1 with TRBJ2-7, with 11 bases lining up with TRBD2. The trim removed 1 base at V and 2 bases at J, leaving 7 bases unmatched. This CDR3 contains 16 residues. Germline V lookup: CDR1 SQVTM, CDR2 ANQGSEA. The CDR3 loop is CSVEGPLAGGTYEQYF. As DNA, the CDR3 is TGCAGCGTTGAAGGTCCCCTAGCGGGAGGCACCTACGAGCAGTACTTC.

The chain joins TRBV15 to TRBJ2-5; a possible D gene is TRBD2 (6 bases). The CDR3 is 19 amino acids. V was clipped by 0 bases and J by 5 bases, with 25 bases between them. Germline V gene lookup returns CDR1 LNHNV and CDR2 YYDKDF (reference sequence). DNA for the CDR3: TGTGCCACCAGCAGAGATCTTGGCGGGATCGGAAGTTTTTCGGAGACCCAGTACTTC. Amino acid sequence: CATSRDLGGIGSFSETQYF.

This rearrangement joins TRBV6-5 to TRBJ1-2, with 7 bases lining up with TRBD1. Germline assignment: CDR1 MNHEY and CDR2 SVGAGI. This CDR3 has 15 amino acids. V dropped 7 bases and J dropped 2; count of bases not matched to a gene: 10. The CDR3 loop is CASNPRGYGNYGYTF. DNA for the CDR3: TGTGCCAGCAACCCCAGGGGGTATGGAAACTATGGCTACACCTTC.

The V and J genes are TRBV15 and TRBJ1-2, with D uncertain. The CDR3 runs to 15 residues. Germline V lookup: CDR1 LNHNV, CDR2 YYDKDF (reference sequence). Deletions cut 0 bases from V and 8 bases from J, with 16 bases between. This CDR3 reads CATSRDLSLRCGYTF. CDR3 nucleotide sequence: TGTGCCACCAGCAGAGATTTATCCCTTCGGTGCGGCTACACCTTC.

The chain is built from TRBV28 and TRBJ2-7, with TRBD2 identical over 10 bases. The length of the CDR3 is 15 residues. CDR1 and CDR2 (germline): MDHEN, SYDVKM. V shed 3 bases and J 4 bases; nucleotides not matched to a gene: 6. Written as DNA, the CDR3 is TGTGCCAGCAGTTTTATAAGAGCGGGAGGGTACGAGCAGTACTTC. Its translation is CASSFIRAGGYEQYF.

The CDR3 region is CASSFSVGGEAFF. CDR3 nucleotide sequence: TGCGCCAGCAGCTTTTCGGTAGGGGGTGAAGCTTTCTTT. This chain joins TRBV5-1 and TRBJ1-1; weak D call: TRBD1 (6 bases). Deletions cut 2 bases from V and 7 bases from J, with 12 bases between. Germline-derived CDR1 and CDR2 are SGHRS and YFSETQ. There are 13 residues in the CDR3.

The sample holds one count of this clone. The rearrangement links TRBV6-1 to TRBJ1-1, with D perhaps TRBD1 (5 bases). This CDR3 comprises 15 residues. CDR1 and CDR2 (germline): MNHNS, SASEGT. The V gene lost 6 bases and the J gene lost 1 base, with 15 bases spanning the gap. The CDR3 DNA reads TGTGCCAGCAGCCGTTCCCGGACATCGAACACTGAAGCTTTCTTT. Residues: CASSRSRTSNTEAFF.

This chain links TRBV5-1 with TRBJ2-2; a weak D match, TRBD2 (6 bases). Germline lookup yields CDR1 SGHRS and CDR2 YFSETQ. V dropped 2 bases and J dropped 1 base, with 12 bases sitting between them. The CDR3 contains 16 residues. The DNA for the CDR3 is TGCGCCAGCAGCTTTGCCGGGGGAGAGAACACCGGGGAGCTGTTTTTT. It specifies CASSFAGGENTGELFF.

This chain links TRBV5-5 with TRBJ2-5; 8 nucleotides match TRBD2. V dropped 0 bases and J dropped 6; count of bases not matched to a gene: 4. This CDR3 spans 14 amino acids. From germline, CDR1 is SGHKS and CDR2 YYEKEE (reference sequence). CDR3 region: CASSLAGTRKTQYF. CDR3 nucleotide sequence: TGTGCCAGCAGCTTGGCCGGGACTAGGAAGACCCAGTACTTC.

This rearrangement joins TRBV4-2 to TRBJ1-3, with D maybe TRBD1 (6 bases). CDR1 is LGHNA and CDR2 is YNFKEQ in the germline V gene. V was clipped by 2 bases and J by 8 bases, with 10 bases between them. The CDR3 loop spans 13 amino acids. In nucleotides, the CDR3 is TGTGCCAGCAGCCAACAGTCAGGGGACACCATATATTTT. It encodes CASSQQSGDTIYF.

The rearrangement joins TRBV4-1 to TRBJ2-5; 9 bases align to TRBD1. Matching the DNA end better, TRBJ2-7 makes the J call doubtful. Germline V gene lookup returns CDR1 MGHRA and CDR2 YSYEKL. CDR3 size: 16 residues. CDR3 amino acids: CASSLRTGQGFYEQYF. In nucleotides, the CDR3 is TGCGCCAGCAGCCTAAGAACGGGACAGGGCTTCTACGAGCAGTACTTC.

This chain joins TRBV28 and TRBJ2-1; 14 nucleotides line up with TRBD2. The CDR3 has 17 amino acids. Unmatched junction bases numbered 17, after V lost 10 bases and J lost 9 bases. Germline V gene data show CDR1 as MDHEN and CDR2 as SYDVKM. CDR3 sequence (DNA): TGTGCCACCCTGACCATAAGAGGAGGACTAGCGGGAGGTGAGCAGTTCTTC. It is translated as CATLTIRGGLAGGEQFF.

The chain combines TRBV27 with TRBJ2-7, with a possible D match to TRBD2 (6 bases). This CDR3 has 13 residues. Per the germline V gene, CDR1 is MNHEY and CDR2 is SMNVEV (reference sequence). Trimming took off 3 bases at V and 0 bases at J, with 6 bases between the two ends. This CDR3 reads CASSLGLSYEQYF. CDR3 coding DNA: TGTGCCAGCAGTTTGGGACTCTCCTACGAGCAGTACTTC.

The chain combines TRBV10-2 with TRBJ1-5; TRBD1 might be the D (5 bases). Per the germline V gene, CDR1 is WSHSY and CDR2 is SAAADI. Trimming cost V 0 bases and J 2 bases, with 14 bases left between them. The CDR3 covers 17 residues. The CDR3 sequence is CASSESTRATGNQPQHF. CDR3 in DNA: TGCGCCAGCAGTGAGTCGACTCGTGCGACAGGCAATCAGCCCCAGCATTTT.

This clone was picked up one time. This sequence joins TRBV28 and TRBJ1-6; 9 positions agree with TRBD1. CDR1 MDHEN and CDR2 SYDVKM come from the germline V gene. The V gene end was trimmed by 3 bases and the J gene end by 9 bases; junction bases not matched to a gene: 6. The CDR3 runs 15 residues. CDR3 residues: CASSFFTGGRSPLHF. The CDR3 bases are TGTGCCAGCAGTTTTTTCACAGGGGGCCGTTCACCCCTCCACTTT.

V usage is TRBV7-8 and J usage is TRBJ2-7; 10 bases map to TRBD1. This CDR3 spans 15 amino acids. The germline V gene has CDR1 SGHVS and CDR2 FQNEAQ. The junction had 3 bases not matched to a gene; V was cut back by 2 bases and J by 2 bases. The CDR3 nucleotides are TGTGCCAGCAGCTTAACTGGACAGGGGGCCTACGAGCAGTACTTC. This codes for CASSLTGQGAYEQYF.